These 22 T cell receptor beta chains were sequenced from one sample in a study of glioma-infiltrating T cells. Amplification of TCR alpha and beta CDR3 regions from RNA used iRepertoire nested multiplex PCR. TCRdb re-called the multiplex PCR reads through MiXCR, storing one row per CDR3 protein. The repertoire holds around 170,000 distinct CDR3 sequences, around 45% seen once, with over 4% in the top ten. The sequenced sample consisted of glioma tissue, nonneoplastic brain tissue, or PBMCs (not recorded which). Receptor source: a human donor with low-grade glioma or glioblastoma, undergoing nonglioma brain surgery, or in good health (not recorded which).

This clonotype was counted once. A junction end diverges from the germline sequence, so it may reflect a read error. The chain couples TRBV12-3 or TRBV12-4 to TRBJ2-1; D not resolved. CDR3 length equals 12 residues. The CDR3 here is CASSLPPNKQFF. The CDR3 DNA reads TGTGCCAGCAGTTTACCCCCCAATAAGCAGTTCTTC.

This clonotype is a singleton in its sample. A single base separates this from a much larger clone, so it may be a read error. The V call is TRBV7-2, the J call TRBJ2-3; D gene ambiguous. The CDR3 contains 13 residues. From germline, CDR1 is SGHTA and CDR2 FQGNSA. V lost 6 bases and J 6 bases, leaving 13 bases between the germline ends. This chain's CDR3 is CASRRNIADTQYF. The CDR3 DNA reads TGTGCCAGCAGGCGCAATATCGCGGATACGCAGTATTTT.

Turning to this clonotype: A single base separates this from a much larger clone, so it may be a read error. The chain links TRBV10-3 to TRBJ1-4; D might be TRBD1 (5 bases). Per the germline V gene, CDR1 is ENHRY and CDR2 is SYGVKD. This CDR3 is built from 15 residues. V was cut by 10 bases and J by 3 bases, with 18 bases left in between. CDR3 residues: CATRLDNESNEKLFF. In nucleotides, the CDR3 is TGTGCCACCCGCCTGGACAACGAGTCTAATGAAAAACTGTTTTTT.

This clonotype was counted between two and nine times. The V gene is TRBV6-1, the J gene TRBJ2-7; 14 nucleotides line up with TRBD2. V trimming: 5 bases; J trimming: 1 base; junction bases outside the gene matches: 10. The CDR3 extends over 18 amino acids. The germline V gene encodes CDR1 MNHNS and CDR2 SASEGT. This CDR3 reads CASSPSGLAGVRSYEQYF. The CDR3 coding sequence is TGTGCCAGCAGTCCGTCGGGACTAGCGGGAGTCAGGTCCTACGAGCAGTACTTC.

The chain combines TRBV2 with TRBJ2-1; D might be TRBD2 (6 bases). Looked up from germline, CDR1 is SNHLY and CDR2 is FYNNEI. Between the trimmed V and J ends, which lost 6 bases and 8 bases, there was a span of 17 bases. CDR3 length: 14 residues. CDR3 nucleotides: TGTGCCAGCAGCCAAAGGAGGGATTGGGATGAGCAGTTCTTC. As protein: CASSQRRDWDEQFF.

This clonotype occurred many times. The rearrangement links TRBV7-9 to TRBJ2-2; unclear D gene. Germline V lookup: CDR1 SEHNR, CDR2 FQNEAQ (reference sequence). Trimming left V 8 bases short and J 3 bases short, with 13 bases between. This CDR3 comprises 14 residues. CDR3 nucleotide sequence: TGTGCCAGCCTTAGGGATGGCGACACCGGGGAGCTGTTTTTT. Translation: CASLRDGDTGELFF.

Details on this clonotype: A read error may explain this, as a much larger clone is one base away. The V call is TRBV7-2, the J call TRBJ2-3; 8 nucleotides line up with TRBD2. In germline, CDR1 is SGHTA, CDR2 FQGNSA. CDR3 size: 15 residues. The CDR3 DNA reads TGTGCCGGCAGCTGGAGAGCGGGGGACACAGATACGCAGTATTTT. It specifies CAGSWRAGDTDTQYF.

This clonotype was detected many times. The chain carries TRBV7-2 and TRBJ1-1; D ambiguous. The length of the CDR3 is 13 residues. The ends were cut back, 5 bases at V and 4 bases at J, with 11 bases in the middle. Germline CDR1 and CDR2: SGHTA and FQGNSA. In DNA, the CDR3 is TGTGCCAGCAGCACATTGGACGGCACTGAAGCTTTCTTT. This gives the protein CASSTLDGTEAFF.

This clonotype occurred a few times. The CDR3 nucleotides read TGTGCCAGCAGCGAAACTAGCGGGAGTGAGTACGAGCAGTACTTC. Residues: CASSETSGSEYEQYF. The chain uses TRBV3-1 and TRBJ2-7; 11 nucleotides align to TRBD2. The germline CDR1 and CDR2 sequences are LGHDT and YNNKEL (reference sequence). V lost 5 bases to trimming and J lost 4 bases; unmatched junction nucleotides: 7. This CDR3 is 15 amino acids long.

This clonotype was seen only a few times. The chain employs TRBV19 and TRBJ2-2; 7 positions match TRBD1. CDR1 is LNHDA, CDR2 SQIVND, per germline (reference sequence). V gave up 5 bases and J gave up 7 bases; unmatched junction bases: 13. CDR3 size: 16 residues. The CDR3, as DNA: TGTGCCAGTAGTGACCGGGACAGACTTCTGGGCGGGGAGCTGTTTTTT. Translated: CASSDRDRLLGGELFF.

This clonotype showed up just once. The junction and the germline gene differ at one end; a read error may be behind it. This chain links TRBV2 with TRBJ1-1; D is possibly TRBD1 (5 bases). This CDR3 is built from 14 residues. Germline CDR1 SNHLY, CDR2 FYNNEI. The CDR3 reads CASSLVGVNTKAFF. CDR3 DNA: TGTGCCAGCAGTCTGGTAGGGGTGAACACTAAAGCTTTCTTT.

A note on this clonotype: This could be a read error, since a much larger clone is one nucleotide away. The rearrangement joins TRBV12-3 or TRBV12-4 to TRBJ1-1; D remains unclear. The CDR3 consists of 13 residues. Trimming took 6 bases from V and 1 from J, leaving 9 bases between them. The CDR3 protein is CASSSDQNTEAFF. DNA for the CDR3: TGTGCCAGCAGCTCGGACCAGAACACTGAAGCTTTCTTT.

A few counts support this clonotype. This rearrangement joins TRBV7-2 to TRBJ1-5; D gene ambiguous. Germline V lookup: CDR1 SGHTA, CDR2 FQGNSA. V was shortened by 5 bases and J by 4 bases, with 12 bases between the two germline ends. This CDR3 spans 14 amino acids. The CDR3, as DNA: TGTGCCAGCAGCCCTTTGGGTCCTAATCAGCCCCAGCATTTT. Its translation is CASSPLGPNQPQHF.

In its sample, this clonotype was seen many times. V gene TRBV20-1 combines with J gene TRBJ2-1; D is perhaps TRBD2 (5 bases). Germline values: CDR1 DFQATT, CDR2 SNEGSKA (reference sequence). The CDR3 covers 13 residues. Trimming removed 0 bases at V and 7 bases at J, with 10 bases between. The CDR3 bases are TGCAGTGCTAGAGATAATCGGGGTAATGAGCAGTTCTTC. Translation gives CSARDNRGNEQFF.

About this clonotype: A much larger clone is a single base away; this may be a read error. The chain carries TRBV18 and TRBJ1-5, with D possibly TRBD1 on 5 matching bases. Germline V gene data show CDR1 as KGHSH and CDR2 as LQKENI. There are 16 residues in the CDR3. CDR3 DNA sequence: TGTGCCAGCTCACCCTCCCCAGGGAGAAGCAATCAGACCCAGCATTTT. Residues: CASSPSPGRSNQTQHF.

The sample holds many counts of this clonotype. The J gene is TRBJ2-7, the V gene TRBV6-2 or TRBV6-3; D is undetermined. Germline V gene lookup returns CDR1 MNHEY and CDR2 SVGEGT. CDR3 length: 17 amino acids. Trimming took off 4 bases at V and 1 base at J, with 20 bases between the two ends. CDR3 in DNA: TGTGCCAGCAGTTCGGATCGGCAGGCGCCACTTTCCTACGAGCAGTACTTC. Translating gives CASSSDRQAPLSYEQYF.

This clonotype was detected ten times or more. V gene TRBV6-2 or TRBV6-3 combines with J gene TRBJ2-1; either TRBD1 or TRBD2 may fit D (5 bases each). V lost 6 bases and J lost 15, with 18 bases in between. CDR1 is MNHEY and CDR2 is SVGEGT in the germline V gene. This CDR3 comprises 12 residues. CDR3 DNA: TGTGCCAGCAGGAGACTCCGGGACGGCTGGTTCTTC. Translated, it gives CASRRLRDGWFF.

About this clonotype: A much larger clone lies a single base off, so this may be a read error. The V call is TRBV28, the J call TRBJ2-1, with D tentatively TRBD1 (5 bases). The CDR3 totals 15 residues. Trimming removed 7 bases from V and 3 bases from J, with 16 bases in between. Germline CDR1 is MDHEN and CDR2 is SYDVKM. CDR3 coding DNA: TGTGCCAGCACCCCACAGGCCCCCCACTACAATGAGCAGTTCTTC. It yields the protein CASTPQAPHYNEQFF. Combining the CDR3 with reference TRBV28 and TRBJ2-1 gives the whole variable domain DVKVTQSSRYLVKRTGEKVFLECVQDMDHENMFWYRQDPGLGLRLIYFSYDVKMKEKGDIPEGYSVSREKKERFSLILESASTNQTSMYLCASTPQAPHYNEQFFGPGTRLTVL.

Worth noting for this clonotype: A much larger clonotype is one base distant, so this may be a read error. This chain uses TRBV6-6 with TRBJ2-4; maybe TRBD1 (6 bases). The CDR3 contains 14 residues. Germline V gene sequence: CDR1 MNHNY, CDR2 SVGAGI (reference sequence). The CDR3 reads CASRRPGQTDIHYF. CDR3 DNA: TGTGCCAGCAGACGACCCGGACAGACAGACATTCACTACTTC.

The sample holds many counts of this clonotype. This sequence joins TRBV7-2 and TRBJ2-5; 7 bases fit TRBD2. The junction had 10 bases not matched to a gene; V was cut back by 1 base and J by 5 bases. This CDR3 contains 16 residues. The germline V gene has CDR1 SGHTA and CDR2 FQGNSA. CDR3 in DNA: TGTGCCAGCAGCTTAGATGGGAGGGCCAGTTCGGAGACCCAGTACTTC. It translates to CASSLDGRASSETQYF.

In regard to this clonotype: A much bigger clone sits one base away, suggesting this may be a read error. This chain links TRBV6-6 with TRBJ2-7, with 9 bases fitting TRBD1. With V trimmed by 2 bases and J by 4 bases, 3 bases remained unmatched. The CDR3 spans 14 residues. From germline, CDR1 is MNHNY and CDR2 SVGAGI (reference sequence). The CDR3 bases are TGTGCCAGCAGTTACGGGACAGGGACTTACGAGCAGTACTTC. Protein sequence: CASSYGTGTYEQYF.

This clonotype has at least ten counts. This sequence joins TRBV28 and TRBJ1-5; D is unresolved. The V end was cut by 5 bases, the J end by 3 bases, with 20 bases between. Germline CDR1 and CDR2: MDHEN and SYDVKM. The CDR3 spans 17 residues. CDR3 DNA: TGTGCCAGCAGTCTAAGTTCGGGATTTATTATCAATCAGCCCCAGCATTTT. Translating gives CASSLSSGFIINQPQHF.